This T cell receptor (beta chain) emerged from a study of PD-L1 blockade in urothelial cancer. J lost 3 bases, V lost 3 bases, and 3 bases had no gene match. This CDR3 comprises 16 residues. Germline CDR1 reads SGHNT; CDR2 reads YENEEA. Sequenced by immunoSEQ multiplex PCR; TCRdb stores in-frame clones only, minus some. There are more than 85,000 clones in the sample; roughly 87% occur only once, and more than 1.5% lies in the top ten. Time point noted: pretreatment peripheral blood. Sequences were derived from PBMCs, sampled around atezolizumab (anti-PD-L1) treatment. The clonotype originates from a man aged 55-75 years with urothelial cancer. The rearrangement links TRBV11-3 to TRBJ2-2; 11 bases line up with TRBD2. The CDR3 sequence: CASSFSGRAHTGELFF. DNA of the CDR3: TGTGCCAGCAGCTTTAGCGGGAGGGCCCACACCGGGGAGCTGTTTTTT.